This TCR beta chain was identified during a study of OX40 agonist ivuxolimab in advanced cancers. Produced via immunoSEQ multiplex PCR; TCRdb's table is partial and in-frame only. The sample lists 70,000 to 95,000 clones, less than 95% seen once, with around 9.6% in the top ten. This CDR3 has 14 residues. The V gene's germline CDR1 is LNHDA and CDR2 SQIVND (reference sequence). V lost 5 bases and J lost 5; bases outside the gene matches: 8. The TCR originated in an adult with an advanced solid tumor such as melanoma, head and neck, liver or kidney cancer. Specimen: CD4+ or CD8+ T cells sorted from blood, collected in a trial of the OX40 agonist ivuxolimab. The rearrangement uses TRBV19 and TRBJ2-7, with TRBD1 identical over 8 bases. CDR3 sequence reads: CASSFRQGWDEQYF. The DNA of the CDR3 is TGTGCCAGTAGTTTTCGACAGGGGTGGGACGAGCAGTACTTC. Full variable domain (missing parts from reference TRBV19 and TRBJ2-7): DGGITQSPKYLFRKEGQNVTLSCEQNLNHDAMYWYRQDPGQGLRLIYYSQIVNDFQKGDIAEGYSVSREKKESFPLTVTSAQKNPTAFYLCASSFRQGWDEQYFGPGTRLTVT.